This is a list of T cell receptor beta chains from one sample in a study of blood T cell repertoires in COVID-19. Some clones are missing from TCRdb's copy, which holds only in-frame ones; the method was immunoSEQ multiplex PCR. The table has some 150,000 clones, 84% seen once. Material for sequencing was peripheral blood. These receptors were obtained from a human donor in a cohort sampled during active COVID-19. CDR3s include the opening cysteine and the closing phenylalanine or tryptophan. A D gene is named only where the DNA matches it firmly. Clone size appears in some rows only: once, few, many, or a class for an expanded clone.

d_gene: -
j_gene: TRBJ1-2
abundance: -
len: 12
v_gene: TRBV4-1
CDR3nt: TGCGCCAGCAGCCACGCCTCGGGTGGCTACACCTTC
CDR3aa: CASSHASGGYTF

d_gene: TRBD1
j_gene: TRBJ2-1
abundance: -
len: 11
v_gene: TRBV30
CDR3nt: TGTGCCTGGAGTCCCACAGGGGGGCAGTTCTTC
CDR3aa: CAWSPTGGQFF

d_gene: -
j_gene: TRBJ1-5
abundance: -
len: 13
v_gene: TRBV12-3/TRBV12-4
CDR3nt: TGTGCCAGCAGGCCCTGGGGGGGTCAGCCCCAGCATTTT
CDR3aa: CASRPWGGQPQHF

d_gene: -
j_gene: TRBJ2-3
abundance: -
len: 14
v_gene: TRBV5-1
CDR3nt: TGCGCCAGCAGCTTGTCCCCTAGCACAGATACGCAGTATTTT
CDR3aa: CASSLSPSTDTQYF

d_gene: TRBD1
j_gene: TRBJ2-7
abundance: -
len: 18
v_gene: TRBV5-8
CDR3nt: TGTGCCAGCAGCGGGGCGGACAGGCGACGGGACCTGAGGGTCGAGCAGTACTTC
CDR3aa: CASSGADRRRDLRVEQYF

d_gene: TRBD1
j_gene: TRBJ2-2
abundance: -
len: 14
v_gene: TRBV5-1
CDR3nt: TGCGCCAGCAGCACGGACAGGGGGACCGGGGAGCTGTTTTTT
CDR3aa: CASSTDRGTGELFF

d_gene: -
j_gene: TRBJ1-6
abundance: -
len: 18
v_gene: TRBV5-6
CDR3nt: TGTGCCAGCAGCCTCCAACAGGCGCGATACTTCTATAATTCACCCCTCCACTTT
CDR3aa: CASSLQQARYFYNSPLHF

d_gene: TRBD1
j_gene: TRBJ2-5
abundance: -
len: 16
v_gene: TRBV24-1
CDR3nt: TGTGCCACCAGTGATTCCGGCAGGGGGCAAGGAGAGACCCAGTACTTC
CDR3aa: CATSDSGRGQGETQYF

d_gene: -
j_gene: TRBJ2-5
abundance: once
len: 11
v_gene: TRBV29-1
CDR3nt: TGCAGCGTTGAAGAAGCGGCAGCCCAGTACTTC
CDR3aa: CSVEEAAAQYF

d_gene: TRBD2
j_gene: TRBJ2-3
abundance: -
len: 16
v_gene: TRBV7-2
CDR3nt: TGTGCCAGCAGCTTGAGGACTAGTAGTGGCACAGATACGCAGTATTTT
CDR3aa: CASSLRTSSGTDTQYF

d_gene: TRBD2
j_gene: TRBJ2-3
abundance: -
len: 15
v_gene: TRBV2
CDR3nt: TGTGCCAGCAGACCCCAGCGGGGGGCCACAGATACGCAGTATTTT
CDR3aa: CASRPQRGATDTQYF

d_gene: TRBD2
j_gene: TRBJ2-5
abundance: -
len: 15
v_gene: TRBV2
CDR3nt: TGTGCCAGCAGTGTTGGTCTGGCGGGGGAAGAGACCCAGTACTTC
CDR3aa: CASSVGLAGEETQYF

d_gene: -
j_gene: TRBJ2-1
abundance: few
len: 13
v_gene: TRBV30
CDR3nt: TGTGCCTGGAGTGTAAAGCGGTCGCCGGAGCAGTTCTTC
CDR3aa: CAWSVKRSPEQFF

d_gene: -
j_gene: TRBJ2-5
abundance: -
len: 15
v_gene: TRBV12-5
CDR3nt: TGTGCTAGTGGCTCCGGGATTACCGGACGAGAGACCCAGTACTTC
CDR3aa: CASGSGITGRETQYF

d_gene: -
j_gene: TRBJ2-7
abundance: -
len: 15
v_gene: TRBV11-2
CDR3nt: TGTGCCAGCAGCACTGACAGTTCTTTACTCTACGAGCAGTACTTC
CDR3aa: CASSTDSSLLYEQYF

d_gene: -
j_gene: TRBJ1-4
abundance: -
len: 14
v_gene: TRBV6-1
CDR3nt: TGTGCCAGCAGTGAATTAGGGGCAAATGAAAAACTGTTTTTT
CDR3aa: CASSELGANEKLFF

d_gene: -
j_gene: TRBJ1-2
abundance: -
len: 14
v_gene: TRBV27
CDR3nt: TGTGCCAGCAGTTTAGATGGGGGCTCCTATGGCTACACCTTC
CDR3aa: CASSLDGGSYGYTF

d_gene: -
j_gene: TRBJ2-1
abundance: once
len: 16
v_gene: TRBV5-4
CDR3nt: TGTGCCAGCAGGAGGGCAGACCCGAGCTCCTACAATGAGCAGTTCTTC
CDR3aa: CASRRADPSSYNEQFF